The subject of this entry is one T cell receptor beta chain. Its antigen is currently unknown. The sample is drawn from a study of graft-versus-host responses after intestinal transplantation. Overall study findings and caveats: Graft-donor T cell macrochimerism in patients accompanied high graft-versus-host to host-versus-graft clonal ratios in allografts.

The protocol was immunoSEQ multiplex PCR, while the TCRdb copy is restricted to in-frame clones and leaves out a portion. This repertoire shows about 120,000 clones, 90% to 95% found once; its top ten account for 0.095% to 0.15%. This CDR3 has 15 residues. Germline CDR1 is MDHEN and CDR2 is SYDVKM. With 6 bases removed from V and 0 bases from J, the gap between germline ends came to 14 bases. The sample consisted of unstimulated CD4+ T cells sorted from spleen or lymph node cells, taken before intestinal transplant. The clonotype originates from a human donor who received an intestinal transplant. The chain has TRBV28 and TRBJ1-1; D is unclear. For the CDR3, the DNA is TGTGCCAGCAGGATCAGGCGAGCTATGAACACTGAAGCTTTCTTT. Protein sequence: CASRIRRAMNTEAFF.